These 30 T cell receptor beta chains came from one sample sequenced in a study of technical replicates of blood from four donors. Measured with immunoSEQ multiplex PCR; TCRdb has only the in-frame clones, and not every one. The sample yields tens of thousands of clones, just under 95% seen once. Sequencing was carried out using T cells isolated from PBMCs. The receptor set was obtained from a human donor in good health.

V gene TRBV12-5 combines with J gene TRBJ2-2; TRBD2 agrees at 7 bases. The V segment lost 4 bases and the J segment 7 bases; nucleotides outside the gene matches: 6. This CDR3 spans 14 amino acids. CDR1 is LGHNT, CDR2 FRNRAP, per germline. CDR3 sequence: CASGSAGVIGELFF. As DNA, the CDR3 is TGTGCTAGTGGTTCGGCGGGAGTCATCGGGGAGCTGTTTTTT.

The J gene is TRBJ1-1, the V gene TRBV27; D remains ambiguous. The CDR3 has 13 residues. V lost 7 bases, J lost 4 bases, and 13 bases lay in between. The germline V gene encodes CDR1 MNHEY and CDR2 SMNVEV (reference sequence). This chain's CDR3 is CASIPNTGTEAFF. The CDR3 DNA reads TGTGCCAGCATTCCCAACACGGGCACTGAAGCTTTCTTT.

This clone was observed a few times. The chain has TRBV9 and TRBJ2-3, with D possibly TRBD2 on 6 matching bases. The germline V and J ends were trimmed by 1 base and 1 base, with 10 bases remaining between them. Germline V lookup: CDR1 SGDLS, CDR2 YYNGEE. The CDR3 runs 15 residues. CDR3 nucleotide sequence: TGTGCCAGCAGCGTAAAGGAGGGCCGCACAGATACGCAGTATTTT. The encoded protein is CASSVKEGRTDTQYF.

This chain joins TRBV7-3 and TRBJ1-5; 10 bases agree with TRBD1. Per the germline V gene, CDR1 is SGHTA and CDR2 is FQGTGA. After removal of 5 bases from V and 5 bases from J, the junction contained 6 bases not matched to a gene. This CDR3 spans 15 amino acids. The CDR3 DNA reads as TGTGCCAGCAGCGCGACAGGGGGCGCTTATCAGCCCCAGCATTTT. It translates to CASSATGGAYQPQHF.

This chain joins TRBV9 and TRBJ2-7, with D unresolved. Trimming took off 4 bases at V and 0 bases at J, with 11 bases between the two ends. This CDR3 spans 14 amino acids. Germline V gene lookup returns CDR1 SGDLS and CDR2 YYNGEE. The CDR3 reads CASSPRTSSYEQYF. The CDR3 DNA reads TGTGCCAGCAGCCCCCGCACGAGCTCCTACGAGCAGTACTTC.

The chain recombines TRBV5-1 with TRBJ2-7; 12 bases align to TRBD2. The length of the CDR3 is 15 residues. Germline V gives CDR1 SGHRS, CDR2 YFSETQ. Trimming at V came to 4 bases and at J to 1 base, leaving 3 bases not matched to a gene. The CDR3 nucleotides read TGCGCCAGCAGCCTGACTAGCGGGAGATCCTACGAGCAGTACTTC. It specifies CASSLTSGRSYEQYF.

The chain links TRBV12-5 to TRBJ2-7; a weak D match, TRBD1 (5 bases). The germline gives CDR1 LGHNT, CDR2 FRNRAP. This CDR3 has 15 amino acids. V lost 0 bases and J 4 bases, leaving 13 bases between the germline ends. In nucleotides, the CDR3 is TGTGCTAGTGGTTTGGTACTTAAGGGGCAATACGAGCAGTACTTC. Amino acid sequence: CASGLVLKGQYEQYF. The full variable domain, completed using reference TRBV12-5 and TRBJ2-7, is DARVTQTPRHKVTEMGQEVTMRCQPILGHNTVFWYRQTMMQGLELLAYFRNRAPLDDSGMPKDRFSAEMPDATLATLKIQPSEPRDSAVYFCASGLVLKGQYEQYFGPGTRLTVT.

The CDR3 spells CASSTGLPNIQYF. CDR3 coding DNA: TGTGCCAGCAGTACGGGACTCCCAAACATTCAGTACTTC. The chain links TRBV28 to TRBJ2-4; perhaps TRBD2 as D (6 bases). V was cut by 5 bases and J by 6 bases, with 11 bases left in between. The germline gives CDR1 MDHEN, CDR2 SYDVKM. The CDR3 consists of 13 residues.

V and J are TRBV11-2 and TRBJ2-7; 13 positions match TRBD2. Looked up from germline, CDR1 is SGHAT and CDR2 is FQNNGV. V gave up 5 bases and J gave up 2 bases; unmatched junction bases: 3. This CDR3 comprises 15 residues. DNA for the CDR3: TGTGCCAGCAGCCCGGGACTAGCGGGACCCTACGAGCAGTACTTC. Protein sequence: CASSPGLAGPYEQYF. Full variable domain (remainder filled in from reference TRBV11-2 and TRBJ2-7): EAGVAQSPRYKIIEKRQSVAFWCNPISGHATLYWYQQILGQGPKLLIQFQNNGVVDDSQLPKDRFSAERLKGVDSTLKIQPAKLEDSAVYLCASSPGLAGPYEQYFGPGTRLTVT.

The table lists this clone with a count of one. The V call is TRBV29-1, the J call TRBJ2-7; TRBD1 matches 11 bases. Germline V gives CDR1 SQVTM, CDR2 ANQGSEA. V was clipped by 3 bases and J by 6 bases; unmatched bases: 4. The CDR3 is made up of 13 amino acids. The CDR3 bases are TGCAGCGTTGAGGGACAGGGGGGACCCGAGCAGTACTTC. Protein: CSVEGQGGPEQYF.

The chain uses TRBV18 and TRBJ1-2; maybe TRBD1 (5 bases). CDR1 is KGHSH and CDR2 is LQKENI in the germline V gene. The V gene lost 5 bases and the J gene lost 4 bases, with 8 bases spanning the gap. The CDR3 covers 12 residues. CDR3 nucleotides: TGTGCCAGCTCAGAGACAGTCTATGGCTACACCTTC. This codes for CASSETVYGYTF. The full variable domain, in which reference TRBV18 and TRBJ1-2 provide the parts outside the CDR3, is NAGVMQNPRHLVRRRGQEARLRCSPMKGHSHVYWYRQLPEEGLKFMVYLQKENIIDESGMPKERFSAEFPKEGPSILRIQQVVRGDSAAYFCASSETVYGYTFGSGTRLTVV.

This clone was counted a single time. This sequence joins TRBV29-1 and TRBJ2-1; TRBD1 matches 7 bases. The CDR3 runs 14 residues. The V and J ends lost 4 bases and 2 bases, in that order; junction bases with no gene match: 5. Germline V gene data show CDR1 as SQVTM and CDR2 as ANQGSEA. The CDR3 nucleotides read TGCAGCGTTGCAAGAGGGGGCCCCTACAATGAGCAGTTCTTC. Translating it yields CSVARGGPYNEQFF.

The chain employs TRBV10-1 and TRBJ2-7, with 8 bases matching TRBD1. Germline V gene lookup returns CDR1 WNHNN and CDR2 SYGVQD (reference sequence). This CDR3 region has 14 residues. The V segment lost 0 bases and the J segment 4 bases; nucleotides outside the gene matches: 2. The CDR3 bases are TGCGCCAGCAGTGAGTCGGGACAGGTATACGAGCAGTACTTC. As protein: CASSESGQVYEQYF.

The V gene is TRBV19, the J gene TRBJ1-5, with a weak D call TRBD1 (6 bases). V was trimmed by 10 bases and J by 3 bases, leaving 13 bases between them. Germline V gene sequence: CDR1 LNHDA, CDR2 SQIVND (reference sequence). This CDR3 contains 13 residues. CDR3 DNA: TGTGCCACTAGAGGACAGTTCAATCAGCCCCAGCATTTT. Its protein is CATRGQFNQPQHF.

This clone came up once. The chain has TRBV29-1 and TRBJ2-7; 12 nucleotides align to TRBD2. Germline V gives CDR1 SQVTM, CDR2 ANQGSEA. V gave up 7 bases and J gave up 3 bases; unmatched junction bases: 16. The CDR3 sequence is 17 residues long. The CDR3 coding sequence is TGCAGCGCCTTCGCCCCTAGCGGGAGGGCTACCGACTACGAGCAGTACTTC. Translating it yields CSAFAPSGRATDYEQYF.

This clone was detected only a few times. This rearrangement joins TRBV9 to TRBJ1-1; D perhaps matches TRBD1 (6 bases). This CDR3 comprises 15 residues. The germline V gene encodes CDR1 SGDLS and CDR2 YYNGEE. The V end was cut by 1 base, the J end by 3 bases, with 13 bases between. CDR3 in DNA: TGTGCCAGCAGCGTATACCCCAGGGGTGACACTGAAGCTTTCTTT. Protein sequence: CASSVYPRGDTEAFF.

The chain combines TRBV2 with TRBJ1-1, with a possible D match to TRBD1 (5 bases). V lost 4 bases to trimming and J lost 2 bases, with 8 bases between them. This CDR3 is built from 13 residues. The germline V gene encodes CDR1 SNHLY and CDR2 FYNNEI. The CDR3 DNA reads TGTGCCAGCAGTGTTCAGGGAAACACTGAAGCTTTCTTT. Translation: CASSVQGNTEAFF.

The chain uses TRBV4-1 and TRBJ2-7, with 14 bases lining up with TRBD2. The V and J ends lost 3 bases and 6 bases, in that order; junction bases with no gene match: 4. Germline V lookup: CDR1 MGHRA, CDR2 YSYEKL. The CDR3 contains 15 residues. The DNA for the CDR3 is TGCGCCAGCAGCCATGGGACTAGCGGGAGTCCCGAGCAGTACTTC. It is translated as CASSHGTSGSPEQYF.

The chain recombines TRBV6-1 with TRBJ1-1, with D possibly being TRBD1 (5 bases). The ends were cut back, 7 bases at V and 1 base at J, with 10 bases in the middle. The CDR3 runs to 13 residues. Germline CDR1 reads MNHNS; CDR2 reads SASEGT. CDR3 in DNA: TGTGCCAGCACCATTACAGGGAACACTGAAGCTTTCTTT. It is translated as CASTITGNTEAFF.

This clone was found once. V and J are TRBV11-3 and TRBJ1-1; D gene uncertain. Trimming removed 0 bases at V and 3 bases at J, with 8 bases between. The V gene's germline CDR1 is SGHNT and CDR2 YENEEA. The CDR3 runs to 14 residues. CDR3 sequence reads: CASSLEGSYTEAFF. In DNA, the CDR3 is TGTGCCAGCAGCTTAGAGGGCAGTTACACTGAAGCTTTCTTT.

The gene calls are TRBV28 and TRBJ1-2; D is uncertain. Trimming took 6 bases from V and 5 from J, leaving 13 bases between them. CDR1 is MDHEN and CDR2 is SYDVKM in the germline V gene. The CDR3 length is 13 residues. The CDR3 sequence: CASRAGRVYGYTF. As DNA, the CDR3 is TGTGCCAGCAGGGCCGGGCGGGTATATGGCTACACCTTC.

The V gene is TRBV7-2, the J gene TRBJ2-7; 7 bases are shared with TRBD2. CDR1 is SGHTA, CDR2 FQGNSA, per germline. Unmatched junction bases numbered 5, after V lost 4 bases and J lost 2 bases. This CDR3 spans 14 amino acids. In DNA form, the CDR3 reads TGTGCCAGCAGCTGGGGGGGTTCTACCTACGAGCAGTACTTC. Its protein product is CASSWGGSTYEQYF. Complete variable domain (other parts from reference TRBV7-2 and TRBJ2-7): GAGVSQSPSNKVTEKGKDVELRCDPISGHTALYWYRQSLGQGLEFLIYFQGNSAPDKSGLPSDRFSAERTGGSVSTLTIQRTQQEDSAVYLCASSWGGSTYEQYFGPGTRLTVT.

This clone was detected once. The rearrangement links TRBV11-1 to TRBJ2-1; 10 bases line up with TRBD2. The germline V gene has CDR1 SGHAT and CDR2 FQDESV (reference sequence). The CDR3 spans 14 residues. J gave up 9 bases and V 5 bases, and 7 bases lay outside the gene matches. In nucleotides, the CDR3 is TGTGCCAGCAGCCCCCTCAGGACTAGCGGTGAGCAGTTCTTC. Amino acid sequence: CASSPLRTSGEQFF.

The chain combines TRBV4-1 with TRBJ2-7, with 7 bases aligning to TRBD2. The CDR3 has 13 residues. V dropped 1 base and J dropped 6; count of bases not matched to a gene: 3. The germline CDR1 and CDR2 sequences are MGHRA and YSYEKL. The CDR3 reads CASSQGGGGEQYF. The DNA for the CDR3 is TGCGCCAGCAGCCAAGGCGGGGGAGGCGAGCAGTACTTC.

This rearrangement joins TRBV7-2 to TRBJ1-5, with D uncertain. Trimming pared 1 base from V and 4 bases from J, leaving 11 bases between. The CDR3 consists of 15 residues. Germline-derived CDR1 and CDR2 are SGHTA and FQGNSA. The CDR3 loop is CASSLGPEANQPQHF. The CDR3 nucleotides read TGTGCCAGCAGCTTAGGGCCGGAGGCAAATCAGCCCCAGCATTTT.

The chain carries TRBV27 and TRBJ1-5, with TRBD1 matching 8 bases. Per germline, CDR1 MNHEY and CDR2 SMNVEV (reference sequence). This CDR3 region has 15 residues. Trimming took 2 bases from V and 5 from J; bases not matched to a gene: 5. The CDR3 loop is CASSLRTGGHQPQHF. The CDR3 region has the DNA TGTGCCAGCAGTTTACGAACAGGGGGGCATCAGCCCCAGCATTTT.

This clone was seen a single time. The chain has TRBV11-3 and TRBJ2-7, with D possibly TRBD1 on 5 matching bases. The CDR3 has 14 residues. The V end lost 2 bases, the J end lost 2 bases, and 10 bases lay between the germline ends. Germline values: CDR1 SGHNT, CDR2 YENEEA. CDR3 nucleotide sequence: TGTGCCAGCAGCTTATTAGGGGCCCCCTACGAGCAGTACTTC. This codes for CASSLLGAPYEQYF.

CDR3: CASSIDPPGSGANVLTF. CDR3 sequence (DNA): TGTGCCAGTAGTATAGATCCACCGGGTTCTGGGGCCAACGTCCTGACTTTC. The chain couples TRBV19 to TRBJ2-6; D not certain. Trimming shortened V by 0 bases and J by 1 base, and 10 bases separated the two germline ends. Looked up from germline, CDR1 is LNHDA and CDR2 is SQIVND (reference sequence). This CDR3 region has 17 residues.

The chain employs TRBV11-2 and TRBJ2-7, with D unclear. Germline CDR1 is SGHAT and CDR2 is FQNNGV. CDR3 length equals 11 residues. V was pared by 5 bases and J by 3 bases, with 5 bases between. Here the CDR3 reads CASSPSYEQYF. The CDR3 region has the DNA TGTGCCAGCAGCCCCAGCTACGAGCAGTACTTC.

DNA for the CDR3: TGTGCCAGCAGTGATTTCGGGGGTACCCTCTACGAGCAGTACTTC. Encoded protein: CASSDFGGTLYEQYF. The J gene is TRBJ2-7, the V gene TRBV2; the D gene is possibly TRBD2 (6 bases). Germline V gene data show CDR1 as SNHLY and CDR2 as FYNNEI. This CDR3 is 15 amino acids long. Deletions cut 3 bases from V and 3 bases from J, with 15 bases between.